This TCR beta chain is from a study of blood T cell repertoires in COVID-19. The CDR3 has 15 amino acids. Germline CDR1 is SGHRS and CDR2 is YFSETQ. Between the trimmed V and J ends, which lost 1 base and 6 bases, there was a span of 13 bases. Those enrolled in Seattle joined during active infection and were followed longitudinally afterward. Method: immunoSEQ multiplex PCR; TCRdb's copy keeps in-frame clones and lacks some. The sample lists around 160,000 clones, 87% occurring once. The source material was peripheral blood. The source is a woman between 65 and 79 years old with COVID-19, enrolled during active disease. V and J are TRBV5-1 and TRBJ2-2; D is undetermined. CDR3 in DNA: TGCGCCAGCAGCTTGTCGCTAAATCCCCCCGGGGAGCTGTTTTTT. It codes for CASSLSLNPPGELFF.